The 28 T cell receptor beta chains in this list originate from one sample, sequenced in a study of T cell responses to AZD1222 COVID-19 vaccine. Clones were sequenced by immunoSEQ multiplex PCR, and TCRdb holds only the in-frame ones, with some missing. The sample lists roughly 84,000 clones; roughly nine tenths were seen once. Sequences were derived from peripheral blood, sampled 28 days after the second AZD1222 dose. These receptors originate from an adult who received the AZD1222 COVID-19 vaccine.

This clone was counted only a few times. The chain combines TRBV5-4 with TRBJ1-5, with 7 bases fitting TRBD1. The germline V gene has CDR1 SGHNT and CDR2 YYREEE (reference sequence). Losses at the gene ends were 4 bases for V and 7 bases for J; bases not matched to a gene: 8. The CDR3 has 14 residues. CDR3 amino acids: CASSDRDRGQPQHF. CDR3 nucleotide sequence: TGTGCCAGCAGCGACCGGGACAGAGGACAGCCCCAGCATTTT. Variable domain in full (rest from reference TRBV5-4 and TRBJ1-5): ETGVTQSPTHLIKTRGQQVTLRCSSQSGHNTVSWYQQALGQGPQFIFQYYREEENGRGNFPPRFSGLQFPNYSSELNVNALELDDSALYLCASSDRDRGQPQHFGDGTRLSIL.

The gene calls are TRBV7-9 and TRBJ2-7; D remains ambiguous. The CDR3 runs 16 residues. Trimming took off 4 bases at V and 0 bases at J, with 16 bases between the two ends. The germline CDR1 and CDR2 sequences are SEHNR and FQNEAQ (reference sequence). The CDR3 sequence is CASSSPTGRSSYEQYF. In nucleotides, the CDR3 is TGTGCCAGCAGCTCACCCACCGGGCGGAGCTCCTACGAGCAGTACTTC.

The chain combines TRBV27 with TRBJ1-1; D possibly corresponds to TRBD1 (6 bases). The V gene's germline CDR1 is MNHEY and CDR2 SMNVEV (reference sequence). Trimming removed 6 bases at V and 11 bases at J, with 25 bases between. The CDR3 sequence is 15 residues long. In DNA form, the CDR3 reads TGTGCCAGCAGAGGGGGTGGGCCCGGGGGCGGCAGGGCTTTCTTT. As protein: CASRGGGPGGGRAFF.

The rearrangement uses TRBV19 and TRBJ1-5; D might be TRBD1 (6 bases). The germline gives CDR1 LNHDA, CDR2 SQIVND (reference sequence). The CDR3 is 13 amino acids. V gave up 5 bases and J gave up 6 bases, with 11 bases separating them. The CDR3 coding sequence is TGTGCCAGTAGTCGGGGGGCAGGTCAGCCCCAGCATTTT. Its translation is CASSRGAGQPQHF.

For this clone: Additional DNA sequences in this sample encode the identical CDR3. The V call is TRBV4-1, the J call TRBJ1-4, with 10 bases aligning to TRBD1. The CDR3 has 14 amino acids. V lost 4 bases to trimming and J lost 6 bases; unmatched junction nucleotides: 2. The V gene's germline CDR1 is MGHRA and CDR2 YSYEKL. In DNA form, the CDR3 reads TGCGCCAGCAGCCCGGGACAGGGGTATGAAAAACTGTTTTTT. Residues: CASSPGQGYEKLFF.

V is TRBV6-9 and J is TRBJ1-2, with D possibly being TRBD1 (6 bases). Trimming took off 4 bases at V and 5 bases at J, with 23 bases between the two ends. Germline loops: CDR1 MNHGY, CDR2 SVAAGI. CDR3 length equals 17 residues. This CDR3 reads CASSLPGGLGNRYGYTF. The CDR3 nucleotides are TGTGCCAGCAGTTTACCGGGGGGGCTGGGCAACCGGTATGGCTACACCTTC.

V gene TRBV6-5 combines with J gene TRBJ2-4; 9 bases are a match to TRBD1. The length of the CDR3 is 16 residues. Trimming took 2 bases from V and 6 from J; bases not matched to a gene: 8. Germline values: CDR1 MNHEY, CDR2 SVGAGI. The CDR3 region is CASSYTGGRAGNIQYF. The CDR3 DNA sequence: TGTGCCAGCAGTTACACAGGGGGCCGGGCGGGAAACATTCAGTACTTC.

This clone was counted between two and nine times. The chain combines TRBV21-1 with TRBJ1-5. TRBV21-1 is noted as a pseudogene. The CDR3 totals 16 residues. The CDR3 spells CASSKGIREGNQPQHF. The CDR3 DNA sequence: TGTGCCAGCAGCAAAGGCATCAGGGAGGGCAATCAGCCCCAGCATTTT.

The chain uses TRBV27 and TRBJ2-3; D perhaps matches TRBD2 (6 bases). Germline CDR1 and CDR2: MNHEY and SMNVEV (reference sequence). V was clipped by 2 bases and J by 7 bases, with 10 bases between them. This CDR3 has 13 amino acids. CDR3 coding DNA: TGTGCCAGCAGTTTAGCGGGGAAACATACGCAGTATTTT. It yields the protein CASSLAGKHTQYF.

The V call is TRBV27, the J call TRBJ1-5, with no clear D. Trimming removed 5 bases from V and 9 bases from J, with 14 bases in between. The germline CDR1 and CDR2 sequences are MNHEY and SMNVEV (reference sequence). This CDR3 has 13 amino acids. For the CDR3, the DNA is TGTGCCAGCAGTACTGACACCCAACGGCCCCAGCATTTT. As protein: CASSTDTQRPQHF.

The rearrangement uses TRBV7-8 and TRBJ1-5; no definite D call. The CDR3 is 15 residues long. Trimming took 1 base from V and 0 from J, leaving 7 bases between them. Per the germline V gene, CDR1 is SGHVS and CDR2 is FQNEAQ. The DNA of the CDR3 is TGTGCCAGCAGCTTAGGAGAGTATAGCAATCAGCCCCAGCATTTT. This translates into CASSLGEYSNQPQHF.

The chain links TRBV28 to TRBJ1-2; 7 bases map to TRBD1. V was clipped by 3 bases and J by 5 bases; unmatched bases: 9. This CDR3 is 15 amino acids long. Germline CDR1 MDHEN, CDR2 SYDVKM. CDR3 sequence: CASSLPRTGSYGYTF. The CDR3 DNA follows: TGTGCCAGCAGTTTGCCTCGGACAGGATCTTATGGCTACACCTTC.

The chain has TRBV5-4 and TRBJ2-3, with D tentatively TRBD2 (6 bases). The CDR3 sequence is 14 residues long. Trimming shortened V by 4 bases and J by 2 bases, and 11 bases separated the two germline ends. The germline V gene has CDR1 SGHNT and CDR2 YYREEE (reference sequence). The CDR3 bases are TGTGCCAGCAGCCCTCTAGCGACCACAGATACGCAGTATTTT. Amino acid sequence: CASSPLATTDTQYF.

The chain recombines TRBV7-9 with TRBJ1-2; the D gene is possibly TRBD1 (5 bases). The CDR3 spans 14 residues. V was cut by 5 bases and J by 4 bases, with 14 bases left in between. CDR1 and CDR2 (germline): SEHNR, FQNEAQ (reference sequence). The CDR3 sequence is CASSRTTGTYGYTF. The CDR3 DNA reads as TGTGCCAGCAGCCGTACTACAGGAACCTATGGCTACACCTTC.

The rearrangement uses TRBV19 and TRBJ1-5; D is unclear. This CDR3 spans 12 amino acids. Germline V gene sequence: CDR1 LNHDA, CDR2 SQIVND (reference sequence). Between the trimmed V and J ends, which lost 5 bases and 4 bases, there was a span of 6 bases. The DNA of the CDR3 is TGTGCCAGTAGTGTATTTAATCAGCCCCAGCATTTT. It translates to CASSVFNQPQHF.

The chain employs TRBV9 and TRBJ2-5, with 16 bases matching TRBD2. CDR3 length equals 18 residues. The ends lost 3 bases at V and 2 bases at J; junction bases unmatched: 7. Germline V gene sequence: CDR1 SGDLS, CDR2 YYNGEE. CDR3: CASSAGTSGGAWQETQYF. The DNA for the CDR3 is TGTGCCAGCAGCGCCGGGACTAGCGGGGGGGCCTGGCAAGAGACCCAGTACTTC.

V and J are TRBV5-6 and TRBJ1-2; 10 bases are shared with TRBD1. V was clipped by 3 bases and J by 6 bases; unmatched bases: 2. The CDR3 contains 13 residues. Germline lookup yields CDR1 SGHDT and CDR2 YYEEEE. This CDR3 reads CASSYGTGDGYTF. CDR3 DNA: TGTGCCAGCAGCTACGGGACAGGGGATGGCTACACCTTC.

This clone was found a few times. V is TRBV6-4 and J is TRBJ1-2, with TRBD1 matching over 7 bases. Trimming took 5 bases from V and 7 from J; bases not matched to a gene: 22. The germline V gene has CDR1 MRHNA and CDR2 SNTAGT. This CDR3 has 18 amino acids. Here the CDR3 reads CASSLYGTDNIRGSGYTF. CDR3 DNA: TGTGCCAGCAGTCTGTACGGGACAGACAACATCCGCGGTAGTGGCTACACCTTC.

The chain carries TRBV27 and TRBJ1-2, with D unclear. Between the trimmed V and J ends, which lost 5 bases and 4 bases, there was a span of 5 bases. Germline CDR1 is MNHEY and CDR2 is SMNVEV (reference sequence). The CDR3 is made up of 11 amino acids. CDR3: CASSPGYGYTF. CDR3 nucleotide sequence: TGTGCCAGCAGTCCAGGCTATGGCTACACCTTC.

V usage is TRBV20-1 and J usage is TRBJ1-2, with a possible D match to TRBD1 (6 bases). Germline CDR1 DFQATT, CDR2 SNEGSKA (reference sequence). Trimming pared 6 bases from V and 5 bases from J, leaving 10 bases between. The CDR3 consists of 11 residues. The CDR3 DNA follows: TGCAGTGCGACAGGAAGATATGGCTACACCTTC. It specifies CSATGRYGYTF.

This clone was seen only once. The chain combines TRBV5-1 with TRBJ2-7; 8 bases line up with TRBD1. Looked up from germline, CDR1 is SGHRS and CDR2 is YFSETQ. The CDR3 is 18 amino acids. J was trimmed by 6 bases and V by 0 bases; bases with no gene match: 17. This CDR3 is CASSLEGWTGINLGEQYF. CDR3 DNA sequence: TGCGCCAGCAGCTTGGAGGGATGGACAGGGATTAACCTCGGCGAGCAGTACTTC.

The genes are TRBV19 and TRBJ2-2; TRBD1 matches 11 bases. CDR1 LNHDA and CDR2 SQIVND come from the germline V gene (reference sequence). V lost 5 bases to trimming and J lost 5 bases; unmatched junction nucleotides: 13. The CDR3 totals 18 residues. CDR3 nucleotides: TGTGCCAGTAGTTCGCCCCGTAGGACAGGGGGCCTGACCGGGGAGCTGTTTTTT. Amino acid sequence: CASSSPRRTGGLTGELFF.

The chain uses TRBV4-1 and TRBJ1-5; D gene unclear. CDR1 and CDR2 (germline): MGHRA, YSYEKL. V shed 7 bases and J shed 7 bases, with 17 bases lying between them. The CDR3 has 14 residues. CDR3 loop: CASNPRGVGQPQHF. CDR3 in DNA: TGCGCCAGCAACCCTCGGGGAGTTGGGCAGCCCCAGCATTTT.

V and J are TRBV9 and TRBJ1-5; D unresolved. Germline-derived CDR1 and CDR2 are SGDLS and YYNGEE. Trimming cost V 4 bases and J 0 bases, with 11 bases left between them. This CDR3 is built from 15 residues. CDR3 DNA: TGTGCCAGCAGCCCGACGGATTATAGCAATCAGCCCCAGCATTTT. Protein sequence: CASSPTDYSNQPQHF.

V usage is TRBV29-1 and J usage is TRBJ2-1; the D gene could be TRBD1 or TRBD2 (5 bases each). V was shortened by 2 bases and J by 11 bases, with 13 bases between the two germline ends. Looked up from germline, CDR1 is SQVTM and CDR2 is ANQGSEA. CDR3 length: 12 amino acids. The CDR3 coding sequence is TGCAGCGTTGAAATCGGGGCCTGGCAGCAGTTCTTC. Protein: CSVEIGAWQQFF.

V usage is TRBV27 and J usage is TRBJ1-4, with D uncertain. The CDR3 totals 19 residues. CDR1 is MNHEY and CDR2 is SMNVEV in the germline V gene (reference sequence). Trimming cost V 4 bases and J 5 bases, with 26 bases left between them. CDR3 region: CASSYNQLTYEGRNEKLFF. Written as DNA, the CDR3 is TGTGCCAGCAGTTACAACCAACTCACATATGAGGGTCGAAATGAAAAACTGTTTTTT.

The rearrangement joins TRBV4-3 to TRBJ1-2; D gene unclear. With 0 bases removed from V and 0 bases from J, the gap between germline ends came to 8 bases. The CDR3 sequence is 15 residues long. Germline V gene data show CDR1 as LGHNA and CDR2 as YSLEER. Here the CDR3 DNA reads TGCGCCAGCAGCCAAGAGTCATCAGCTAACTATGGCTACACCTTC. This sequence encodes CASSQESSANYGYTF.

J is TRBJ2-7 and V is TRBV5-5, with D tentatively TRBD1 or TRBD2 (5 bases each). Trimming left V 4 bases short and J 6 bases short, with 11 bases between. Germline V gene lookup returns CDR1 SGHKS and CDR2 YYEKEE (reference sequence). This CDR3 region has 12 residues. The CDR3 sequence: CASSPGGGEQYF. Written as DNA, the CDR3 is TGTGCCAGCAGCCCCGGTGGGGGCGAGCAGTACTTC.